Each of the 32 T cell receptor beta chains below was sequenced from the same sample in a study of blood T cell repertoires in COVID-19. Method: immunoSEQ multiplex PCR; TCRdb's copy keeps in-frame clones and lacks some. The sample lists under 350,000 clones; 89% were seen once. Sequenced: peripheral blood. The receptors here all came from a woman in her thirties with COVID-19, enrolled during active disease.

The genes are TRBV11-2 and TRBJ1-3, with D uncertain. CDR3 length: 16 amino acids. Trimming cost V 5 bases and J 1 base, with 15 bases left between them. CDR1 is SGHAT, CDR2 FQNNGV, per germline. CDR3 in DNA: TGTGCCAGCAGCCATAGGCGGGGAACATCTGGAAACACCATATATTTT. Translation gives CASSHRRGTSGNTIYF.

The CDR3 loop reads CASSLNGESYGYTF. The CDR3 coding sequence is TGCGCCAGCAGCTTGAACGGAGAGAGCTATGGCTACACCTTC. The V call is TRBV5-1, the J call TRBJ1-2, with unresolved D. CDR1 SGHRS and CDR2 YFSETQ come from the germline V gene. CDR3 length: 14 residues. V shed 1 base and J shed 4 bases, with 11 bases lying between them.

The chain combines TRBV6-5 with TRBJ1-2; possibly TRBD1 for D (5 bases). Per the germline V gene, CDR1 is MNHEY and CDR2 is SVGAGI. The V end was cut by 2 bases, the J end by 1 base, with 14 bases between. This CDR3 region has 16 residues. CDR3 sequence: CASSYVSGGVNYGYTF. CDR3 nucleotides: TGTGCCAGCAGTTACGTCTCGGGGGGGGTTAACTATGGCTACACCTTC.

This chain links TRBV7-2 with TRBJ1-5; D not certain. The germline CDR1 and CDR2 sequences are SGHTA and FQGNSA. The CDR3 has 14 residues. Trimming removed 3 bases at V and 3 bases at J, with 9 bases between. The CDR3 is CASSFSSSNQPQHF. CDR3 coding DNA: TGTGCCAGCAGCTTTTCCTCCTCCAATCAGCCCCAGCATTTT.

This clone was seen more than once but under ten times. The chain has TRBV9 and TRBJ1-3; D is possibly TRBD1 (5 bases). V gave up 4 bases and J gave up 0 bases, with 11 bases separating them. This CDR3 spans 15 amino acids. From germline, CDR1 is SGDLS and CDR2 YYNGEE. Here the CDR3 reads CASSPRTRSGNTIYF. DNA for the CDR3: TGTGCCAGCAGCCCCAGGACACGCTCTGGAAACACCATATATTTT.

V usage is TRBV27 and J usage is TRBJ1-5, with D tentatively TRBD1 (5 bases). The germline CDR1 and CDR2 sequences are MNHEY and SMNVEV (reference sequence). V was cut by 2 bases and J by 3 bases, with 11 bases left in between. The CDR3 length is 15 residues. Written as DNA, the CDR3 is TGTGCCAGCAGTTTAAATAGGGGAAACAATCAGCCCCAGCATTTT. Translated, it gives CASSLNRGNNQPQHF.

The chain uses TRBV5-4 and TRBJ2-7; a weak D match, TRBD1 (5 bases). CDR3 length: 12 amino acids. The V end was cut by 2 bases, the J end by 6 bases, with 9 bases between. Germline V gene data show CDR1 as SGHNT and CDR2 as YYREEE (reference sequence). The CDR3 region is CASSLGAGEQYF. CDR3 nucleotides: TGTGCCAGCAGCTTAGGGGCTGGCGAGCAGTACTTC.

This chain links TRBV12-3 or TRBV12-4 with TRBJ1-2; tentatively, D is TRBD1 (5 bases). The CDR3 extends over 11 amino acids. Trimming took off 10 bases at V and 8 bases at J, with 14 bases between the two ends. The CDR3 sequence is CATAGYGGYTF. DNA for the CDR3: TGTGCCACCGCAGGGTATGGGGGCTACACCTTC.

This chain connects TRBV5-1 to TRBJ1-2; maybe TRBD1 (5 bases). V lost 0 bases and J 6 bases, leaving 18 bases between the germline ends. CDR1 is SGHRS, CDR2 YFSETQ, per germline. The CDR3 contains 16 residues. The CDR3 loop reads CASSLGYWDSADGYTF. The CDR3 coding sequence is TGCGCCAGCAGCTTGGGATACTGGGACTCAGCAGATGGCTACACCTTC.

The V gene is TRBV2, the J gene TRBJ2-2; TRBD1 matches 8 bases. J gave up 4 bases and V 8 bases, and 6 bases lay outside the gene matches. The CDR3 is 14 residues long. CDR1 is SNHLY and CDR2 is FYNNEI in the germline V gene. CDR3 sequence (DNA): TGTGCCAGCCGGGACAGGCGGGTCACCGGGGAGCTGTTTTTT. Its translation is CASRDRRVTGELFF.

The rearrangement joins TRBV20-1 to TRBJ2-7, with 7 nucleotides matching TRBD2. Germline assignment: CDR1 DFQATT and CDR2 SNEGSKA (reference sequence). Losses at the gene ends were 3 bases for V and 5 bases for J; bases not matched to a gene: 10. The CDR3 has 14 amino acids. CDR3 amino acids: CSASDSGSKHEQYF. DNA for the CDR3: TGCAGTGCTAGTGATAGCGGGTCAAAACACGAGCAGTACTTC.

The V call is TRBV14, the J call TRBJ2-3, with 10 bases lining up with TRBD1. From germline, CDR1 is SGHDN and CDR2 FVKESK. Trimming cost V 0 bases and J 7 bases; bases outside gene matches: 7. This CDR3 is built from 16 residues. The CDR3 nucleotides read TGTGCCAGCAGCCAAGATCCCGGGACAGGGGCCTATACGCAGTATTTT. The encoded protein is CASSQDPGTGAYTQYF.

The chain joins TRBV6-1 to TRBJ1-1; 9 nucleotides line up with TRBD1. The junction had 3 bases not matched to a gene; V was cut back by 0 bases and J by 4 bases. This CDR3 has 15 amino acids. CDR1 and CDR2 from the germline V gene are MNHNS and SASEGT. CDR3 residues: CASSEAGTGLTEAFF. For the CDR3, the DNA is TGTGCCAGCAGTGAAGCGGGGACAGGGCTCACTGAAGCTTTCTTT.

The chain employs TRBV6-5 and TRBJ1-3; 11 bases are shared with TRBD1. V was pared by 1 base and J by 4 bases, with 3 bases of the junction left unmatched. The length of the CDR3 is 16 residues. Germline loops: CDR1 MNHEY, CDR2 SVGAGI. For the CDR3, the DNA is TGTGCCAGCAGTTACTATGGGGACAGGGGGGGAAACACCATATATTTT. Amino acid sequence: CASSYYGDRGGNTIYF.

The chain recombines TRBV2 with TRBJ2-2; 7 nucleotides agree with TRBD2. There are 14 residues in the CDR3. V gave up 6 bases and J gave up 7 bases; unmatched junction bases: 8. Germline V gene lookup returns CDR1 SNHLY and CDR2 FYNNEI. CDR3 loop: CASSGLVSGGELFF. The CDR3 DNA sequence: TGTGCCAGCAGCGGACTAGTCTCGGGCGGGGAGCTGTTTTTT.

This rearrangement joins TRBV5-1 to TRBJ2-5, with 13 nucleotides matching TRBD2. V lost 3 bases, J lost 4 bases, and 9 bases stayed unmatched. This CDR3 spans 17 amino acids. In germline, CDR1 is SGHRS, CDR2 YFSETQ. The DNA of the CDR3 is TGCGCCAGCAGCTCGACCCGACTAGCGGGGGGAGGAGAGACCCAGTACTTC. Translation: CASSSTRLAGGGETQYF.

The V call is TRBV7-8, the J call TRBJ1-6, with D possibly being TRBD1 (5 bases). The CDR3 covers 14 residues. Germline V gene lookup returns CDR1 SGHVS and CDR2 FQNEAQ. The V end was cut by 3 bases, the J end by 6 bases, with 9 bases between. CDR3 DNA sequence: TGTGCCAGCAGCTTCGGGGGAGGTAATTCACCCCTCCACTTT. As protein: CASSFGGGNSPLHF. The variable domain in full, completed from reference TRBV7-8 and TRBJ1-6, reads GAGVSQSPRYKVAKRGQDVALRCDPISGHVSLFWYQQALGQGPEFLTYFQNEAQLDKSGLPSDRFFAERPEGSVSTLKIQRTQQEDSAVYLCASSFGGGNSPLHFGNGTRLTVT.

The CDR3 loop is CASSVRAGPLFVGELFF. The CDR3 DNA is TGTGCCAGCAGCGTCCGAGCGGGGCCCCTCTTCGTCGGGGAGCTGTTTTTT. V and J are TRBV9 and TRBJ2-2, with 7 positions matching TRBD2. The CDR3 is 17 residues long. V lost 2 bases, J lost 7 bases, and 14 bases stayed unmatched. The germline gives CDR1 SGDLS, CDR2 YYNGEE.

The CDR3 DNA reads TGCGCCAGCAGTGAGGGGGGCGGCACAGATACGCAGTATTTT. The encoded protein is CASSEGGGTDTQYF. The V call is TRBV10-2, the J call TRBJ2-3, with a weak D call TRBD1 (6 bases). Germline loops: CDR1 WSHSY, CDR2 SAAADI. CDR3 length equals 14 residues. V was cut by 2 bases and J by 1 base, with 7 bases left in between.

The rearrangement joins TRBV20-1 to TRBJ1-1; D might be TRBD1 (5 bases). CDR1 is DFQATT, CDR2 SNEGSKA, per germline (reference sequence). The length of the CDR3 is 16 residues. Trimming removed 3 bases from V and 2 bases from J, with 19 bases in between. The CDR3 nucleotides read TGCAGTGCTAGTCAAGGGGCGCCTACGGCCAACACTGAAGCTTTCTTT. Its translation is CSASQGAPTANTEAFF.

This clone was seen at least ten times. The J gene is TRBJ2-7, the V gene TRBV30; D is unclear. Trimming removed 0 bases from V and 4 bases from J, with 4 bases in between. CDR1 and CDR2 from the germline V gene are GTSNPN and SVGIG (reference sequence). The CDR3 totals 11 residues. Here the CDR3 reads CAWSVQYEQYF. The CDR3 nucleotides are TGTGCCTGGAGTGTACAATACGAGCAGTACTTC.

The gene calls are TRBV27 and TRBJ1-1; possibly TRBD1 for D (6 bases). The V end was cut by 5 bases, the J end by 4 bases, with 11 bases between. The CDR3 is made up of 13 amino acids. Germline V gene sequence: CDR1 MNHEY, CDR2 SMNVEV (reference sequence). CDR3 nucleotides: TGTGCCAGCAGTATACAGGGTACCACTGAAGCTTTCTTT. It codes for CASSIQGTTEAFF.

The rearrangement uses TRBV27 and TRBJ2-2, with TRBD2 matching 7 bases. Trimming at V came to 5 bases and at J to 6 bases, leaving 15 bases not matched to a gene. Germline CDR1 is MNHEY and CDR2 is SMNVEV (reference sequence). The CDR3 is made up of 17 amino acids. The CDR3 here is CASSPGLLAGKSGELFF. The CDR3 DNA is TGTGCCAGCAGTCCCGGCCTTTTAGCGGGTAAATCCGGGGAGCTGTTTTTT.

The rearrangement links TRBV2 to TRBJ1-5; D may be TRBD1 (6 bases). The germline CDR1 and CDR2 sequences are SNHLY and FYNNEI. The CDR3 has 13 amino acids. With 8 bases removed from V and 6 bases from J, the gap between germline ends came to 14 bases. For the CDR3, the DNA is TGTGCCAGCGGCCGGGAGGGGGGTCAGCCCCAGCATTTT. Residues: CASGREGGQPQHF.

The V and J genes are TRBV2 and TRBJ2-7, with 7 bases that match TRBD1. Germline assignment: CDR1 SNHLY and CDR2 FYNNEI. This CDR3 region has 14 residues. J was trimmed by 4 bases and V by 5 bases; bases with no gene match: 8. DNA of the CDR3: TGTGCCAGCAGTCCCGGGACAGTAGGGTACGAGCAGTACGTC. It yields the protein CASSPGTVGYEQYV.

V and J are TRBV27 and TRBJ1-5, with TRBD1 matching 7 bases. The CDR3 is made up of 16 amino acids. V lost 6 bases and J lost 0; bases outside the gene matches: 8. CDR1 and CDR2 (germline): MNHEY, SMNVEV (reference sequence). Written as DNA, the CDR3 is TGTGCCAGCAGACAGGGGCCATCAAATAGCAATCAGCCCCAGCATTTT. It yields the protein CASRQGPSNSNQPQHF.

The V gene is TRBV19, the J gene TRBJ2-3, with TRBD2 as a possible D gene (7 bases). This CDR3 has 13 amino acids. Germline assignment: CDR1 LNHDA and CDR2 SQIVND (reference sequence). V was shortened by 10 bases and J by 7 bases, with 18 bases between the two germline ends. Here the CDR3 DNA reads TGTGCCACCCGGGGGGCGGGGGCGCATACGCAGTATTTT. It is translated as CATRGAGAHTQYF.

This clone occurred once. The V gene is TRBV7-2, the J gene TRBJ2-3, with D possibly matching TRBD2 (6 bases). CDR1 is SGHTA and CDR2 is FQGNSA in the germline V gene. The CDR3 extends over 14 amino acids. V was trimmed by 2 bases and J by 6 bases, leaving 12 bases between them. CDR3 sequence: CASSLYVAGDTQYF. The CDR3 DNA is TGTGCCAGCAGCTTATATGTCGCGGGGGATACGCAGTATTTT.

This chain connects TRBV4-1 to TRBJ1-2; 8 bases map to TRBD1. The CDR3 covers 15 residues. CDR1 and CDR2 from the germline V gene are MGHRA and YSYEKL. V dropped 3 bases and J dropped 8; count of bases not matched to a gene: 11. CDR3 sequence (DNA): TGCGCCAGCAGCCATCAGGCAGGGGGCCAGTTGGGCTACACCTTC. This sequence encodes CASSHQAGGQLGYTF.

V gene TRBV27 combines with J gene TRBJ2-3; D possibly corresponds to TRBD1 (6 bases). V was clipped by 0 bases and J by 2 bases, with 15 bases between them. The germline V gene has CDR1 MNHEY and CDR2 SMNVEV (reference sequence). The CDR3 is made up of 17 amino acids. The CDR3 nucleotides are TGTGCCAGCAGTTTATCGGGGGCCCATTTAAACACAGATACGCAGTATTTT. Its protein is CASSLSGAHLNTDTQYF.

The V call is TRBV3-1 (or the pseudogene TRBV3-2), the J call TRBJ2-1; D possibly corresponds to TRBD2 (7 bases). The germline V gene has CDR1 LGHDT and CDR2 YNNKEL (reference sequence). The V end lost 0 bases, the J end lost 4 bases, and 16 bases lay between the germline ends. CDR3 length equals 17 residues. The CDR3 DNA reads as TGTGCCAGCAGCCAAGATCTTGGCGGGGGCCCTTACAATGAGCAGTTCTTC. It yields the protein CASSQDLGGGPYNEQFF.

The genes are TRBV12-3 or TRBV12-4 and TRBJ1-1, with TRBD1 matching over 7 bases. The ends lost 6 bases at V and 6 bases at J; junction bases unmatched: 4. The CDR3 length is 12 residues. CDR3 sequence (DNA): TGTGCCAGCAGACCCCAGGGGGCTGAAGCTTTCTTT. Translating it yields CASRPQGAEAFF.